This is a list of T cell receptor beta chains from one sample in a study of cytomegalovirus exposure and HLA in healthy donors. The protocol was immunoSEQ multiplex PCR, while the TCRdb copy is restricted to in-frame clones and leaves out a portion. This table has about 170,000 clones, approximately 77% appearing once. Sequenced: PBMCs. All receptors derive from a male donor in good health and CMV-seronegative. The CDR3 runs from the conserved cysteine through the conserved F or W. A D gene is named only where the DNA matches it firmly. Clone size is shown for a subset of rows, as once, few, many or a class of expanded clone.

DNA: TGTGCCAGCAGCTTAGGGTCTAGCGGGGGCAACGAGCAGTACTTC; CDR3: CASSLGSSGGNEQYF; V: TRBV7-8; D: TRBD2; J: TRBJ2-7; size: NA
DNA: TGCGCCAGCACCACCACGGGACTAGCGTCATTCCAGTTCTTC; CDR3: CASTTTGLASFQFF; V: TRBV10-2; D: TRBD2; J: TRBJ2-1; size: NA
DNA: TGTGCCAGCAGTACCCCGACAGGGGCGGGGGAGACCCAGTACTTC; CDR3: CASSTPTGAGETQYF; V: TRBV28; D: TRBD1; J: TRBJ2-5; size: NA
DNA: TGTGCCTGGACCGAGCGGTACAATGAGCAGTTCTTC; CDR3: CAWTERYNEQFF; V: TRBV30; D: NA; J: TRBJ2-1; size: NA
DNA: TGTGCCAGCAGCTTATCGCCTAGCCAAGAGACCCAGTACTTC; CDR3: CASSLSPSQETQYF; V: TRBV11-1; D: NA; J: TRBJ2-5; size: few
DNA: TGTGCCAGCAGCTTAAGTTCCCCAGGGTACAATGAGCAGTTCTTC; CDR3: CASSLSSPGYNEQFF; V: TRBV7-9; D: NA; J: TRBJ2-1; size: NA
DNA: TGCGCCAGCAGCCAAGTGAACAGGGTCTCGGACGAGCAGTACTTC; CDR3: CASSQVNRVSDEQYF; V: TRBV4-1; D: NA; J: TRBJ2-7; size: NA
DNA: TGTGCCAGTAGTCCGCGGACAGGGGCATCTTCACCCCTCCACTTT; CDR3: CASSPRTGASSPLHF; V: TRBV19; D: TRBD1; J: TRBJ1-6; size: NA
DNA: TGTGCCAGCAGCTTAGTTATGACAGGGGCAGCAGATACGCAGTATTTT; CDR3: CASSLVMTGAADTQYF; V: TRBV7-2; D: TRBD1; J: TRBJ2-3; size: NA
DNA: TGTGCCAGCAGCGCATCCCGAGGGCATGGCTACACCTTC; CDR3: CASSASRGHGYTF; V: TRBV9; D: NA; J: TRBJ1-2; size: NA
DNA: TGCGCCAGCAGAGGTTCGCGGGACCTCAACACCGGGGAGCTGTTTTTT; CDR3: CASRGSRDLNTGELFF; V: TRBV5-1; D: NA; J: TRBJ2-2; size: NA
DNA: TGTGCCAGCAGCCACGGACAGGGCTACTACGAGCAGTACTTC; CDR3: CASSHGQGYYEQYF; V: TRBV14; D: TRBD1; J: TRBJ2-7; size: NA
DNA: TGCAGCGTTGATGCTCTGGGGGCTAGCGGGATCCGCGAGCAGTTCTTC; CDR3: CSVDALGASGIREQFF; V: TRBV29-1; D: TRBD2; J: TRBJ2-1; size: NA
DNA: TGTGCCACCAGCAAGGCGACCGGCGGGAATACAGATACGCAGTATTTT; CDR3: CATSKATGGNTDTQYF; V: TRBV15; D: NA; J: TRBJ2-3; size: NA
DNA: TGTGCCAGCAGCTTAACAGGGGATGGAAACACCATATATTTT; CDR3: CASSLTGDGNTIYF; V: TRBV7-2; D: TRBD1; J: TRBJ1-3; size: NA
DNA: TGTGCCAGCAGCCTGACACAGGAGACCGGGGAGCTGTTTTTT; CDR3: CASSLTQETGELFF; V: TRBV5-4; D: NA; J: TRBJ2-2; size: NA
DNA: TGCAGCGTTGGGGAGGGGAGCGGGGCCTACGAGCAGTACTTC; CDR3: CSVGEGSGAYEQYF; V: TRBV29-1; D: TRBD2; J: TRBJ2-7; size: NA
DNA: TGCGCCAGCAGCCAAAAGCCTCTCCGCTTAGAAGAGCGGGGCCTAGTCACAGATACGCAGTATTTT; CDR3: CASSQKPLRLEERGLVTDTQYF; V: TRBV4-1; D: TRBD2; J: TRBJ2-3; size: once
DNA: TGTGCCAGCACCGCGACAGGGGTGGGTTCACCCCTCCACTTT; CDR3: CASTATGVGSPLHF; V: TRBV28; D: TRBD1; J: TRBJ1-6; size: NA
DNA: TGTGCCAGCAGCTTGGAGATCGGGGGGCTGTACACTGAAGCTTTCTTT; CDR3: CASSLEIGGLYTEAFF; V: TRBV5-4; D: NA; J: TRBJ1-1; size: NA
DNA: TGTGCCAGCAGCCAAGTTGCGGGGGGGGAATGGGATACGCAGTATTTT; CDR3: CASSQVAGGEWDTQYF; V: TRBV4-2; D: TRBD2; J: TRBJ2-3; size: NA
DNA: TGTGCCAGCAGCTTGGACTACGAGCAGTACTTC; CDR3: CASSLDYEQYF; V: TRBV5-6; D: NA; J: TRBJ2-7; size: NA
DNA: TGTGCCAGCAGCTTCAGGAGCGGGAGGGTCTACGAGCAGTACTTC; CDR3: CASSFRSGRVYEQYF; V: TRBV7-2; D: TRBD2; J: TRBJ2-7; size: NA
DNA: TGTGCCACCAGCAGTCGGTCCCGCAGGGCGCGGTACGAGCAGTACTTC; CDR3: CATSSRSRRARYEQYF; V: TRBV15; D: NA; J: TRBJ2-7; size: NA
DNA: TGTGCCAGCAGCTCCTCGAACAGGGATACGCAGTATTTT; CDR3: CASSSSNRDTQYF; V: TRBV7-3; D: NA; J: TRBJ2-3; size: NA
DNA: TGTGCCACCACGCCCGGTCTACAGGGTGGGGAAAAACTGTTTTTT; CDR3: CATTPGLQGGEKLFF; V: TRBV5-8; D: NA; J: TRBJ1-4; size: NA
DNA: TGTGCCAGCAGTTACTCCGTTCGGTCCGGGGAGCTGTTTTTT; CDR3: CASSYSVRSGELFF; V: TRBV6-5; D: NA; J: TRBJ2-2; size: NA
DNA: TGTGCCAGCAGCCCCCTGGGCAGAAACAATGAGCAGTTCTTC; CDR3: CASSPLGRNNEQFF; V: TRBV7-6; D: NA; J: TRBJ2-1; size: once
DNA: TGTGCCAGCCGGGAGGGCGCTGCCACCGGGGAGCTGTTTTTT; CDR3: CASREGAATGELFF; V: TRBV25-1; D: TRBD2; J: TRBJ2-2; size: NA
DNA: TGTGCCAGCAGCTTAAGCAGGGATGAGACCCAGTACTTC; CDR3: CASSLSRDETQYF; V: TRBV7-3; D: NA; J: TRBJ2-5; size: few
DNA: TGTGCCTGGAGTTTATTGAGCGGGGTCAATTACGAGCAGTACTTC; CDR3: CAWSLLSGVNYEQYF; V: TRBV30; D: TRBD2; J: TRBJ2-7; size: NA
DNA: TGTGCCAGCAGTTGGGCAGGGGCCTACGAGCAGTACTTC; CDR3: CASSWAGAYEQYF; V: TRBV27; D: NA; J: TRBJ2-7; size: NA
DNA: TGTGCCAGCAGTTACGTACAGGTAACAGACGAGCAGTACTTC; CDR3: CASSYVQVTDEQYF; V: TRBV6-5; D: NA; J: TRBJ2-7; size: NA
DNA: TGTGCCTGGAGTCCACAGGGAAATCAGCCCCAGCATTTT; CDR3: CAWSPQGNQPQHF; V: TRBV30; D: NA; J: TRBJ1-5; size: few
DNA: TGTGCCGGGGGGACAGCCAGCGGGAACACCATATATTTT; CDR3: CAGGTASGNTIYF; V: TRBV2; D: TRBD1; J: TRBJ1-3; size: once
DNA: TGTGCCAGCAGCTTCAGTTATACCTACGAGCAGTACTTC; CDR3: CASSFSYTYEQYF; V: TRBV11-3; D: NA; J: TRBJ2-7; size: NA
DNA: TGTGCCAGCAGTTCAACGGGGGGATGGGACGAGCAGTACTTC; CDR3: CASSSTGGWDEQYF; V: TRBV2; D: TRBD2; J: TRBJ2-7; size: NA
DNA: TGTGCCAGCAGCCCGAGGGCCGACCCGAGCTACACCTTC; CDR3: CASSPRADPSYTF; V: TRBV7-9; D: NA; J: TRBJ1-2; size: NA
DNA: TGTGCCAGTGAGGGCCATGGGCAGCTCGATACGCAGTATTTT; CDR3: CASEGHGQLDTQYF; V: TRBV19; D: NA; J: TRBJ2-3; size: NA
DNA: TGTGCCAGCAGTTTAGGACTAGCGGGGGACACCGGGGAGCTGTTTTTT; CDR3: CASSLGLAGDTGELFF; V: TRBV27; D: TRBD2; J: TRBJ2-2; size: NA
DNA: TGTGCCAGCAGCTTAGGCAGGGGGGTCGGCGAGCAGTACTTC; CDR3: CASSLGRGVGEQYF; V: TRBV7-8; D: NA; J: TRBJ2-7; size: NA
DNA: TGTGCCAGCAGTCAAGACAGGGGGCCTCCTCTCTATGGCTACACCTTC; CDR3: CASSQDRGPPLYGYTF; V: TRBV28; D: TRBD1; J: TRBJ1-2; size: NA
DNA: TGTGCCAGCTCACCATTAAGCGGGGGAGGGAAAGATACGCAGTATTTT; CDR3: CASSPLSGGGKDTQYF; V: TRBV18; D: TRBD2; J: TRBJ2-3; size: NA
DNA: TGTGCCAGCAGCTCGGACAGGGGAAGAGATCAGCCCCAGCATTTT; CDR3: CASSSDRGRDQPQHF; V: TRBV27; D: TRBD1; J: TRBJ1-5; size: NA
DNA: TGTGCCAGCGGGGACACCACTAGCGGCAACCTTGGTGAGCAGTTCTTC; CDR3: CASGDTTSGNLGEQFF; V: TRBV7-9; D: TRBD2; J: TRBJ2-1; size: NA
DNA: TGTGCCAGCAGCTGGGGGGACAGTAGGATGAGTGGCTACACCTTC; CDR3: CASSWGDSRMSGYTF; V: TRBV5-6; D: TRBD1; J: TRBJ1-2; size: NA
DNA: TGTGCCAGCAGCCTCAGGGAAACCGGGGAGCTGTTTTTT; CDR3: CASSLRETGELFF; V: TRBV11-3; D: NA; J: TRBJ2-2; size: NA
DNA: TGTGCCAGCAGCGCTCCCGCCGGGGGCTATGGCTACACCTTC; CDR3: CASSAPAGGYGYTF; V: TRBV9; D: NA; J: TRBJ1-2; size: few
DNA: TGTGCCAGCAGCTCCACAGGTACGGAGGAGCAGTACTTC; CDR3: CASSSTGTEEQYF; V: TRBV7-3; D: NA; J: TRBJ2-7; size: NA
DNA: TGTGCCAGTAGTGGTTCACAGGGGAACTATGGCTACACCTTC; CDR3: CASSGSQGNYGYTF; V: TRBV19; D: TRBD1; J: TRBJ1-2; size: NA
DNA: TGTGCCAGCAGCTTGGACAGGGTAGGCGCTGAAGCTTTCTTT; CDR3: CASSLDRVGAEAFF; V: TRBV7-8; D: TRBD1; J: TRBJ1-1; size: NA
DNA: TGTGCAGCAAGCCGACAGGACCACTACGAGCAGTACTTC; CDR3: CAASRQDHYEQYF; V: TRBV19; D: NA; J: TRBJ2-7; size: NA
DNA: TGTGCCAGCGGTCCCCTTACAGGGGCCTATGGCTACACCTTC; CDR3: CASGPLTGAYGYTF; V: TRBV9; D: TRBD1; J: TRBJ1-2; size: NA
DNA: TGTGCCAGTAGTATTTTTACAGGTCGACGGAATCAGCCCCAGCATTTT; CDR3: CASSIFTGRRNQPQHF; V: TRBV19; D: NA; J: TRBJ1-5; size: NA
DNA: TGTGCCACCGGTCTCGGGCAGAGGAGGGAAGAGACCCAGTACTTC; CDR3: CATGLGQRREETQYF; V: TRBV10-3; D: NA; J: TRBJ2-5; size: NA
DNA: TGTGCCTGGTCTATGTGGGGCGGCTACACCTTC; CDR3: CAWSMWGGYTF; V: TRBV30; D: NA; J: TRBJ1-2; size: once
DNA: TGTGCCAGCAGCCCGACGGGGGGAGGGACTGAAGCTTTCTTT; CDR3: CASSPTGGGTEAFF; V: TRBV7-9; D: NA; J: TRBJ1-1; size: NA
DNA: TGCGCCAGCAGCGACCGGACAGGGGACACCGGGGAGCTGTTTTTT; CDR3: CASSDRTGDTGELFF; V: TRBV5-1; D: TRBD1; J: TRBJ2-2; size: NA
DNA: TGTGCCAGCAGCTCAACTAATCTAAAGACCGGGGAGCTGTTTTTT; CDR3: CASSSTNLKTGELFF; V: TRBV11-2; D: NA; J: TRBJ2-2; size: NA